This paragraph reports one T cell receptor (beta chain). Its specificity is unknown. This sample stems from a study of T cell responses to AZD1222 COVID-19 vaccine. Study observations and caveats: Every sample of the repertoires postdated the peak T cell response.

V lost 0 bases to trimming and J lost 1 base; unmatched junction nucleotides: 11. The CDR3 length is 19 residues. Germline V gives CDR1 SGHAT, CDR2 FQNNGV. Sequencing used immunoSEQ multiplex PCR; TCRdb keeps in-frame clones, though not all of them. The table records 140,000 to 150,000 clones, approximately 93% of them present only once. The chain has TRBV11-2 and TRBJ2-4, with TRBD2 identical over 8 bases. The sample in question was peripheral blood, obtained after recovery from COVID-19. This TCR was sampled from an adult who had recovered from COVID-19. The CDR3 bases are TGTGCCAGCAGCTTAGATCCGGGAGGGCGTTTAGGGGCCAAAAACATTCAGTACTTC. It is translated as CASSLDPGGRLGAKNIQYF.